A selection of T cell receptor beta chains follows, all from one sample in a study of T-cell memory formation after mild COVID-19. TCRdb ran MiXCR on the 5' RACE reads and lists one entry per CDR3 protein. This sample has some 250,000 distinct CDR3 sequences, with roughly a tenth found just once. The source material was PBMCs or a T cell subset sorted from them (not recorded which). These receptors all come from a man younger than 35 who had mild COVID-19 (a few samples of this study predate the infection). Cell type and time point are not known. Both conserved end residues are part of each CDR3. The order of the fields is J gene, V gene, D gene, clone size, CDR3 protein, CDR3 DNA. The D gene is left open where the match is weak. Not every row has a clone size; where given, it reads once, few, many or a size class.

j_gene: TRBJ2-2
v_gene: TRBV5-1
d_gene: TRBD1
abundance: NA
CDR3aa: CASRQTGANTGELFF
CDR3nt: TGCGCCAGCAGGCAAACAGGGGCTAACACCGGGGAGCTGTTTTTT

j_gene: TRBJ2-3
v_gene: TRBV11-2
d_gene: NA
abundance: many
CDR3aa: CASSLGSLRGTDTQYF
CDR3nt: TGTGCCAGCAGCTTAGGATCTCTCCGGGGCACAGATACGCAGTATTTT

j_gene: TRBJ2-2
v_gene: TRBV5-1
d_gene: TRBD1
abundance: NA
CDR3aa: CASSLTGGAGTGELFF
CDR3nt: TGCGCCAGCAGCCTAACAGGGGGCGCGGGCACCGGGGAGCTGTTTTTT

j_gene: TRBJ2-7
v_gene: TRBV12-3/TRBV12-4
d_gene: NA
abundance: few
CDR3aa: CASKAGESYEQYF
CDR3nt: TGTGCCAGCAAGGCAGGGGAGTCCTACGAGCAGTACTTC

j_gene: TRBJ2-2
v_gene: TRBV12-3/TRBV12-4
d_gene: NA
abundance: many
CDR3aa: CASSLGPFGLAGELFF
CDR3nt: TGTGCCAGCAGTTTAGGCCCTTTTGGGCTAGCTGGGGAGCTGTTTTTT

j_gene: TRBJ2-4
v_gene: TRBV7-2
d_gene: NA
abundance: few
CDR3aa: CASSLAGTGTRIQYF
CDR3nt: TGTGCCAGCAGCTTAGCCGGGACCGGGACGAGGATTCAGTACTTC

j_gene: TRBJ1-4
v_gene: TRBV29-1
d_gene: TRBD1
abundance: few
CDR3aa: CSVEPYRQGPHSANEKLFF
CDR3nt: TGCAGCGTTGAACCGTATCGACAGGGGCCCCACTCGGCTAATGAAAAACTGTTTTTT

j_gene: TRBJ1-1
v_gene: TRBV20-1
d_gene: TRBD1
abundance: few
CDR3aa: CSARLDRDIAFF
CDR3nt: TGCAGTGCTAGGCTAGACAGGGACATAGCTTTCTTT

j_gene: TRBJ2-1
v_gene: TRBV30
d_gene: NA
abundance: NA
CDR3aa: CAWSQLEYNEQFF
CDR3nt: TGTGCCTGGAGTCAGTTGGAGTACAATGAGCAGTTCTTC

j_gene: TRBJ2-4
v_gene: TRBV28
d_gene: NA
abundance: NA
CDR3aa: CASSLGGLPKNIQYF
CDR3nt: TGTGCCAGCAGTTTAGGGGGGCTGCCCAAAAACATTCAGTACTTC

j_gene: TRBJ1-1
v_gene: TRBV5-1
d_gene: NA
abundance: NA
CDR3aa: CARRDRNTEAFF
CDR3nt: TGCGCCAGGAGGGACCGGAACACTGAAGCTTTCTTT

j_gene: TRBJ2-3
v_gene: TRBV7-3
d_gene: NA
abundance: many
CDR3aa: CASSLLGQPLGTDTQYF
CDR3nt: TGTGCCAGCAGCTTACTCGGGCAGCCCTTGGGTACAGATACGCAGTATTTT

j_gene: TRBJ1-2
v_gene: TRBV2
d_gene: NA
abundance: NA
CDR3aa: CASSEARGITYGYTF
CDR3nt: TGTGCCAGCAGTGAAGCGCGTGGGATTACCTATGGCTACACCTTC

j_gene: TRBJ1-1
v_gene: TRBV5-6
d_gene: TRBD1
abundance: NA
CDR3aa: CASSNWDRENTEAFF
CDR3nt: TGTGCCAGCAGCAATTGGGACAGGGAGAACACTGAAGCTTTCTTT

j_gene: TRBJ2-1
v_gene: TRBV20-1
d_gene: NA
abundance: many
CDR3aa: CSAGTGNISEQFF
CDR3nt: TGCAGTGCAGGAACAGGGAATATTAGTGAGCAGTTCTTC

j_gene: TRBJ1-5
v_gene: TRBV20-1
d_gene: NA
abundance: NA
CDR3aa: CSASPNGGSQPQHF
CDR3nt: TGCAGTGCCTCCCCGAATGGTGGCAGTCAGCCCCAGCATTTT

j_gene: TRBJ2-1
v_gene: TRBV6-5
d_gene: TRBD2
abundance: many
CDR3aa: CASSYSPPSGVYNEQFF
CDR3nt: TGTGCCAGCAGTTACTCACCCCCTAGCGGGGTCTACAATGAGCAGTTCTTC

j_gene: TRBJ2-7
v_gene: TRBV4-1
d_gene: TRBD2
abundance: few
CDR3aa: CASSQSLAGGREQYF
CDR3nt: TGCGCCAGCAGCCAATCCTTAGCGGGGGGGCGGGAGCAGTACTTC

j_gene: TRBJ2-7
v_gene: TRBV7-9
d_gene: NA
abundance: many
CDR3aa: CASSTASSYEQYF
CDR3nt: TGTGCCAGCAGCACCGCTAGCTCCTACGAGCAGTACTTC

j_gene: TRBJ2-5
v_gene: TRBV7-9
d_gene: NA
abundance: few
CDR3aa: CASSLAAGRPQETQYF
CDR3nt: TGTGCCAGCAGCTTGGCTGCGGGACGGCCACAAGAGACCCAGTACTTC

j_gene: TRBJ1-1
v_gene: TRBV5-1
d_gene: NA
abundance: many
CDR3aa: CASSREPKETEAFF
CDR3nt: TGCGCCAGCAGCAGGGAGCCAAAGGAGACTGAAGCTTTCTTT

j_gene: TRBJ2-2
v_gene: TRBV6-5
d_gene: NA
abundance: NA
CDR3aa: CASSYGVGGPDTGELFF
CDR3nt: TGTGCCAGCAGTTACGGTGTTGGGGGGCCCGACACCGGGGAGCTGTTTTTT

j_gene: TRBJ1-2
v_gene: TRBV20-1
d_gene: TRBD1
abundance: few
CDR3aa: CSAPGTASYGYTF
CDR3nt: TGCAGTGCTCCCGGGACAGCAAGCTATGGCTACACCTTC

j_gene: TRBJ1-2
v_gene: TRBV5-6
d_gene: TRBD1
abundance: NA
CDR3aa: CASSFPGQPRNIYGYTF
CDR3nt: TGTGCCAGCAGCTTTCCGGGACAGCCACGGAATATCTATGGCTACACCTTC

j_gene: TRBJ2-4
v_gene: TRBV7-6
d_gene: NA
abundance: NA
CDR3aa: CASSPEGVLQNIQYF
CDR3nt: TGTGCCAGCAGCCCCGAGGGAGTCCTCCAAAACATTCAGTACTTC

j_gene: TRBJ2-3
v_gene: TRBV6-2/TRBV6-3
d_gene: TRBD1
abundance: NA
CDR3aa: CASSYTPGQGGLGGSDTQYF
CDR3nt: TGTGCCAGCAGTTACACGCCGGGACAGGGAGGACTAGGTGGTTCAGATACGCAGTATTTT

j_gene: TRBJ1-2
v_gene: TRBV29-1
d_gene: NA
abundance: NA
CDR3aa: CSVEQGGYGYTF
CDR3nt: TGCAGCGTTGAACAGGGAGGCTATGGCTACACCTTC